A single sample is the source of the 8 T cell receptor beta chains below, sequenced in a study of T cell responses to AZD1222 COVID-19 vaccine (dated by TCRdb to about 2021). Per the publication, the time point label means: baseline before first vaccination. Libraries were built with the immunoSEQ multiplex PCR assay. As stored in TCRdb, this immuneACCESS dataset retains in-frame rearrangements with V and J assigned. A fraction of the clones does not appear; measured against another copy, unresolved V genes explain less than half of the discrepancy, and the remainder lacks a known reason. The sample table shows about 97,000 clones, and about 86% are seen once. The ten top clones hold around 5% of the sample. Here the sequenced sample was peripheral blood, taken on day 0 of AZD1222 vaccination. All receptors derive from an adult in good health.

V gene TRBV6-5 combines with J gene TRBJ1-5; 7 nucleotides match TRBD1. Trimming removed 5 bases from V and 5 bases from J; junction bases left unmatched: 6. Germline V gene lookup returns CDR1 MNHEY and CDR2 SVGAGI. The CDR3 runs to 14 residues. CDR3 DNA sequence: TGTGCCAGCAGTCCTCGACAGGGCTATCAGCCCCAGCATTTT. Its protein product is CASSPRQGYQPQHF.

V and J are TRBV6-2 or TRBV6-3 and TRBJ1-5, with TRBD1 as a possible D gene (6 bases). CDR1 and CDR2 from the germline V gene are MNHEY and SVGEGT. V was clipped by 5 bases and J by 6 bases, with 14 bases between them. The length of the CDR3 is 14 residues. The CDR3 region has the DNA TGTGCCAGCAGTCCCACAGGGACCGTTCAGCCCCAGCATTTT. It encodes CASSPTGTVQPQHF.

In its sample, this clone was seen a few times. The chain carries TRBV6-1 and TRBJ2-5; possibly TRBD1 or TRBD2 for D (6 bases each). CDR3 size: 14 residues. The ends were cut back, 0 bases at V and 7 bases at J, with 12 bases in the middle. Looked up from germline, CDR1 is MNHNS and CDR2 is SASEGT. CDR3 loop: CASSEARGVVTQYF. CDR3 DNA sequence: TGTGCCAGCAGTGAAGCGAGGGGGGTTGTGACCCAGTACTTC.

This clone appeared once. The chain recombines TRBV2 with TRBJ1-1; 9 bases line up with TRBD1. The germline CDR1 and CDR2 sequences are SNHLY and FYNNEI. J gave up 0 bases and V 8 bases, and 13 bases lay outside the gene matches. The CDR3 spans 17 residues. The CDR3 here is CASPPPGTGLLNTEAFF. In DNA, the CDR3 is TGTGCCAGCCCTCCCCCAGGGACAGGGCTCCTGAACACTGAAGCTTTCTTT.

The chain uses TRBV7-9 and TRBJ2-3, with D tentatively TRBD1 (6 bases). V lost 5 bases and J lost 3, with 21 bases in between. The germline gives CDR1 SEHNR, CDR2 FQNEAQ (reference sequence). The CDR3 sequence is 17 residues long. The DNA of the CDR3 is TGTGCCAGCAGCCAAAGGCTGGGGGACATGGGGACAGATACGCAGTATTTT. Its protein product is CASSQRLGDMGTDTQYF.

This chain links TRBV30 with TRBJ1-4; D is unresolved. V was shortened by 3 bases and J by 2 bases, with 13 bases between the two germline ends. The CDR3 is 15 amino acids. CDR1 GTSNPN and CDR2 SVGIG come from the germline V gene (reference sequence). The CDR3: CAWRSILETNEKLFF. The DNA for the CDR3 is TGTGCCTGGAGGTCCATTTTGGAGACTAATGAAAAACTGTTTTTT.

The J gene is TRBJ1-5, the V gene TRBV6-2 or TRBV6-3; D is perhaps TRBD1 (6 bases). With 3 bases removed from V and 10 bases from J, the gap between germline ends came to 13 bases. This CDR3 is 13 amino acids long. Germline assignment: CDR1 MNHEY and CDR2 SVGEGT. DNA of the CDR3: TGTGCCAGCAGTTATGGGGGGGGCCCACCCCAGCATTTT. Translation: CASSYGGGPPQHF.

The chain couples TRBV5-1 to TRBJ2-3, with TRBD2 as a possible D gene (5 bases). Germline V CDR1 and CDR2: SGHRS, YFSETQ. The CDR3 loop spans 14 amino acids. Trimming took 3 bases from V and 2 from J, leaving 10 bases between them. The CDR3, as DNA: TGCGCCAGCAGCTCGGGATCCTTCACAGATACGCAGTATTTT. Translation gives CASSSGSFTDTQYF.